A selection of T cell receptor beta chains follows, all from one sample in a study of shared T cell receptors in the human thymus. TCRdb keeps only in-frame clones here, not all; method: immunoSEQ multiplex PCR. The sample has about 380,000 clones, 95% seen once. Specimen: thymocytes. These receptors all come from a human donor. CDR3s include the opening cysteine and the closing phenylalanine or tryptophan.

J,V,CDR3
TRBJ2-7,TRBV9,CASSVKGISYEQYF
TRBJ1-2,TRBV28,CASSFGTPRGGGYTF
TRBJ2-1,TRBV5-1,CASSLKGLEVHEQFF
TRBJ2-1,TRBV28,CASRQPGLAGNISSYNEQFF
TRBJ1-5,TRBV2,CASIGTGSNQPQHF
TRBJ2-1,TRBV11-3,CASSHIGQGSYNEQFF
TRBJ1-2,TRBV28,CASVYRGVGYTF
TRBJ2-7,TRBV27,CASSLSSRGEAPYEQYF
TRBJ2-3,TRBV19,CASSTGLAPTDTQYF
TRBJ2-3,TRBV10-1,CASSEVSGSTDTQYF
TRBJ2-3,TRBV12-5,CASGSAFSTDTQYF
TRBJ2-2,TRBV11-3,CASSNSSLGTGELFF
TRBJ1-2,TRBV19,CASSPQQGAHYGYTF
TRBJ1-2,TRBV5-1,CASSFLTVSGYTF
TRBJ2-3,TRBV5-1,CASSLVKGRRGPRDTQYF
TRBJ2-7,TRBV2,CASNSLAGPHYEQYF
TRBJ2-7,TRBV27,CASSPLLPSGLAPSEQYF
TRBJ1-2,TRBV5-1,CASSLGLIYGYTF
TRBJ1-3,TRBV4-1,CASSPLQASSGNTIYF
TRBJ2-5,TRBV7-2,CASSWTGRSWRQETQYF
TRBJ1-2,TRBV7-6,CASSLFPAEVGYGYTF
TRBJ1-5,TRBV30,CAWSLGAAINQPQHF
TRBJ2-7,TRBV6-5,CASPEDRADCNEQYF
TRBJ1-2,TRBV7-9,CASSPGRFWGYGYTF
TRBJ2-5,TRBV5-1,CASSLVLGGETQYF
TRBJ2-5,TRBV11-2,CASSRDERPVQETQYF
TRBJ2-1,TRBV25-1,CASSGDRVNEQFF
TRBJ2-3,TRBV5-1,CASSLTSGTTGDTQYF
TRBJ2-7,TRBV5-4,CASSEGQGASYEQYF
TRBJ2-5,TRBV5-1,CASSLHTTGFAQETQYF
TRBJ2-7,TRBV7-9,CATIAQTEAYEQYF
TRBJ2-1,TRBV10-3,CAISESSYTWSSGRAENEQFF
TRBJ2-3,TRBV7-2,CASSLNTGLALTDTQYF
TRBJ1-5,TRBV2,CASSPTEPSNQPQHF
TRBJ1-4,TRBV4-3,CASSQYGGENEKLFF
TRBJ2-5,TRBV2,CASWQGWETQYF
TRBJ2-5,TRBV28,CASSFTGTGDRETQYF
TRBJ2-5,TRBV19,CASSVILAGGEETQYF
TRBJ1-2,TRBV2,CASLWTVYGYTF
TRBJ1-1,TRBV27,CASSLRGLGGTEAFF
TRBJ2-2,TRBV9,CASSVLPPGRVGELFF
TRBJ2-1,TRBV4-3,CASGQSGIHNEQFF
TRBJ1-1,TRBV28,CASSSWTVNTEAFF
TRBJ1-4,TRBV28,CASSFRGTNEKLFF